The clone carrying this T cell receptor beta chain was seen a few times. This record comes from a study of blood T cell repertoires in COVID-19. Germline-derived CDR1 and CDR2 are MDHEN and SYDVKM. The germline V and J ends were trimmed by 7 bases and 5 bases, with 9 bases remaining between them. The CDR3 sequence is 11 residues long. Produced via immunoSEQ multiplex PCR; TCRdb's table is partial and in-frame only. The data contain roughly 390,000 clones, approximately 87% of them singletons. This chain uses TRBV28 with TRBJ2-7; possible D gene TRBD2, 6 bases. Input material: peripheral blood. The TCR was taken from a woman in her thirties with COVID-19, enrolled during active disease. DNA for the CDR3: TGTGCCAGCACTAGCGTTAACGAGCAGTACTTC. It is translated as CASTSVNEQYF.